The present T cell receptor (beta chain) was sequenced within a study of blood T cell repertoires in COVID-19. The overall study: Samples taken during acute and convalescent COVID-19 were collected in the United States, Italy and Spain. Sources were T cells, B-cell-depleted T cells, or PBMCs; the material itself was cDNA or gDNA.

Assay used: immunoSEQ multiplex PCR; TCRdb lists only in-frame clones, some missing. Of 95,000 to 150,000 clones listed, around three quarters are singletons. CDR3 length: 15 residues. V dropped 6 bases and J dropped 5; count of bases not matched to a gene: 8. The germline V gene has CDR1 MDHEN and CDR2 SYDVKM. The gene calls are TRBV28 and TRBJ2-2, with 8 positions matching TRBD1. This receptor was obtained from a man in his sixties with active or convalescent COVID-19. Sequencing was done on a sample of peripheral blood. CDR3 nucleotide sequence: TGTGCCAGCAGGGAGCAGGGGGCGGGAACCGGGGAGCTGTTTTTT. Translation: CASREQGAGTGELFF.